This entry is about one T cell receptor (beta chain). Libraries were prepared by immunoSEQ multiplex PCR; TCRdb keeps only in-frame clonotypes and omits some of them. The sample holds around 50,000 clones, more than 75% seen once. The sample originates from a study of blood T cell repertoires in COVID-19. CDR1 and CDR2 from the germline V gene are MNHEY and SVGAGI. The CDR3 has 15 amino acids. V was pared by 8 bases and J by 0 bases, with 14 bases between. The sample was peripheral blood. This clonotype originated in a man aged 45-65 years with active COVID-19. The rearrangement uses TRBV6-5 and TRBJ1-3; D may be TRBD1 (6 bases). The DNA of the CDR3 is TGTGCCAGCTCAAGGGGGTCGGACTCTGGAAACACCATATATTTT. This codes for CASSRGSDSGNTIYF.